A selection of T cell receptor beta chains follows, all from one sample in a study of human T cells and chemical hapten exposure. TCRdb re-called the RACE reads through MiXCR, storing one row per CDR3 protein. The sample includes over 150,000 distinct CDR3 sequences, approximately 30% seen only once; the top ten take roughly 2.2%. This material consisted of whole blood, taken in connection with sensitization to the hapten diphenylcyclopropenone (DPC). Source of these receptors: a woman between 18 and 30 years old with alopecia areata. Some clones in this sample may be carry-over from other donors' samples. The CDR3 runs from the conserved cysteine through the conserved F or W. Fields, in order: J gene, V gene, CDR3 protein.

TRBJ2-7 | TRBV9 | CASKAGGTGEQYF
TRBJ1-4 | TRBV21-1 | CASSKVRLPTNEKLFF
TRBJ2-3 | TRBV4-1 | CASSQDPYTDTQYF
TRBJ1-2 | TRBV5-8 | CADHINREERYTF
TRBJ2-7 | TRBV12-3/TRBV12-4 | CASSLLAGGGEQYF
TRBJ1-5 | TRBV4-1 | CASSQGQGNQPQHF
TRBJ2-5 | TRBV5-1 | CASSLAMRTGIETQYF
TRBJ1-1 | TRBV2 | CASTPSGGLAEAFF
TRBJ2-1 | TRBV14 | CASSQPGLAGHEQFF
TRBJ2-1 | TRBV12-3/TRBV12-4 | CASSMGQYPDNEQFF
TRBJ2-1 | TRBV27 | CASSFGWAENEQFF
TRBJ1-3 | TRBV6-1 | CASSESNTIYF
TRBJ2-2 | TRBV27 | CASSRRDIGELFF
TRBJ1-2 | TRBV29-1 | CSAYRDPNYGYTF
TRBJ2-2 | TRBV29-1 | CSVMRGGTGELFF
TRBJ2-7 | TRBV20-1 | CSARDQRPGNYEQYF
TRBJ2-5 | TRBV4-3 | CASSQTGTGPETQYF